This T cell receptor beta chain was identified during a study of beta chain features in type 1 diabetes. Study-level findings and limits: Shortening of TCRB CDR3s, moderate but significant, appeared in all four CD4+ subsets of Type 1 diabetes patients.

Germline values: CDR1 LNHDA, CDR2 SQIVND (reference sequence). V lost 10 bases to trimming and J lost 7 bases, with 17 bases between them. The CDR3 extends over 13 amino acids. The study reverse transcribed the entire isolated RNA, so it sequenced expressed TCRB transcripts. Profiled with immunoSEQ multiplex PCR; TCRdb holds only in-frame clones, not every one. The sample has over 600,000 clones; 9.5% to 15% are singletons. A remark on this clone: Its matching antigen is unknown.

The chain links TRBV19 to TRBJ2-1; no firm D call. The receptor was derived from a man aged 30 to 39 with type 1 diabetes. Sequencing used naive CD4+ T cells from blood. CDR3 coding DNA: TGTGCCACCCAGGCCAGGCTGGGGAATGAGCAGTTCTTC. Protein product: CATQARLGNEQFF.